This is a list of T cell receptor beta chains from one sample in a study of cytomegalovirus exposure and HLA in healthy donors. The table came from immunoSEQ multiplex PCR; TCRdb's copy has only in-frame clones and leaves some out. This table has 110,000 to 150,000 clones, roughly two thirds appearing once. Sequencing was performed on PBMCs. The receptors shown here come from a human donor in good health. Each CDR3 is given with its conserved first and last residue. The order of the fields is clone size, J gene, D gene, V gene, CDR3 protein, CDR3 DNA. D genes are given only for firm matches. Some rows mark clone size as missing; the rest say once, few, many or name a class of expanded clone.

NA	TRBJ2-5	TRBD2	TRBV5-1	CASSPPGIAGGGETQYF	TGCGCCAGCAGCCCCCCGGGAATAGCGGGGGGCGGAGAGACCCAGTACTTC
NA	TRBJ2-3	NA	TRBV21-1	CASSKLPVWDRCIDTQYF	TGTGCCAGCAGCAAATTACCAGTCTGGGACAGGTGCATAGATACGCAGTATTTT
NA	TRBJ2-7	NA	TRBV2	CASRATSAGSYEQYF	TGTGCCAGCAGGGCGACATCGGCGGGCTCCTACGAGCAGTACTTC
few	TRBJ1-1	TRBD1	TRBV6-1	CASSWDRNTEAFF	TGTGCCAGCAGTTGGGACAGGAACACTGAAGCTTTCTTT
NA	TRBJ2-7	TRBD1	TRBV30	CAWIPFGTAGSYEQYF	TGTGCCTGGATCCCCTTTGGGACAGCTGGCTCCTACGAGCAGTACTTC
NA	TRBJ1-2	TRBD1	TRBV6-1	CASSEDRVPRWGGYTF	TGTGCCAGCAGTGAGGACAGGGTACCCCGTTGGGGAGGCTACACCTTC
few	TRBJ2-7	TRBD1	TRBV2	CASNPPGQGYPEQYF	TGTGCCAGCAACCCACCGGGACAGGGTTACCCCGAGCAGTACTTC
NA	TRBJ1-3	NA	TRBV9	CASRTGEGSGNTIYF	TGTGCCAGCAGGACCGGTGAGGGATCTGGAAACACCATATATTTT
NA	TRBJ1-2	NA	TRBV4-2	CASSQGGQGDGYTF	TGTGCCAGCAGCCAAGGCGGTCAGGGTGATGGCTACACCTTC
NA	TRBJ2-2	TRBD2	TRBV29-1	CSVTGLAETNTGELFF	TGCAGCGTCACCGGACTAGCGGAGACGAACACCGGGGAGCTGTTTTTT
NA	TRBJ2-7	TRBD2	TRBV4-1	CASSQAVRGYEQYF	TGCGCCAGCAGCCAAGCGGTGCGGGGGTACGAGCAGTACTTC
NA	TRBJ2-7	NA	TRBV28	CASSHPGSSVYEQYF	TGTGCCAGCAGCCATCCGGGTAGTAGCGTCTACGAGCAGTACTTC
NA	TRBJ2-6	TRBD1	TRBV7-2	CASSITGGSGANVLTF	TGTGCCAGCAGCATCACAGGGGGCTCTGGGGCCAACGTCCTGACTTTC
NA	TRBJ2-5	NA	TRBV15	CATTHRRSQETQYF	TGTGCCACCACACACAGGAGAAGCCAAGAGACCCAGTACTTC
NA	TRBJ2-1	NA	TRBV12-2	CASRPGGTHINEQFF	TGTGCAAGTCGCCCAGGGGGTACACACATCAATGAGCAGTTCTTC
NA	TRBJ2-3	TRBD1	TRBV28	CASSFDRGTDTQYF	TGTGCCAGCAGTTTTGACAGGGGCACAGATACGCAGTATTTT
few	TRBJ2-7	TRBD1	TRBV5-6	CASSATLIGTGIGEQYF	TGTGCCAGCAGCGCAACCCTTATCGGGACAGGGATCGGCGAGCAGTACTTC
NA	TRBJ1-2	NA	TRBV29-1	CSVEAAGLYRGYTF	TGCAGCGTTGAAGCCGCAGGCCTTTATCGTGGCTACACCTTC
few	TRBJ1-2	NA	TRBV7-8	CASSLRGSYGYTF	TGTGCCAGCAGCTTAAGGGGGTCCTATGGCTACACCTTC
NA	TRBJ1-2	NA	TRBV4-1	CASSQEGESPPRDGYTF	TGCGCCAGCAGCCAAGAGGGAGAATCGCCACCTCGAGATGGCTACACCTTC
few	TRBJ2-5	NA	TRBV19	CASSTGSQETQYF	TGTGCCAGTAGTACCGGGAGTCAAGAGACCCAGTACTTC
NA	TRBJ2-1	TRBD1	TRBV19	CASSTGQPNEQFF	TGTGCCAGTAGTACGGGACAGCCAAATGAGCAGTTCTTC
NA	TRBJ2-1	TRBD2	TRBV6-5	CASSVSGYNEQFF	TGTGCCAGCAGTGTTAGCGGGTACAATGAGCAGTTCTTC
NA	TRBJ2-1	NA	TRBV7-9	CASPGSRNEQFF	TGTGCCAGTCCCGGGTCCCGCAATGAGCAGTTCTTC
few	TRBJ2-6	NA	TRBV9	CASSPIIVEVSGANVLTF	TGTGCCAGCAGCCCGATTATCGTAGAGGTGAGTGGGGCCAACGTCCTGACTTTC
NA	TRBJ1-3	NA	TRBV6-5	CASSYAAGAAGNTIYF	TGTGCCAGCAGTTACGCCGCGGGGGCAGCTGGAAACACCATATATTTT
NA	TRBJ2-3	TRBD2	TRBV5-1	CASTALTSGGAYTQYF	TGCGCCAGCACCGCCTTGACTAGCGGGGGGGCCTATACGCAGTATTTT
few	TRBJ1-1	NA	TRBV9	CASSVEILSTEAFF	TGTGCCAGCAGCGTAGAAATATTGAGCACTGAAGCTTTCTTT
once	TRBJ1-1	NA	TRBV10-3	CAINTKQNTEAFF	TGTGCCATCAACACTAAACAGAACACTGAAGCTTTCTTT
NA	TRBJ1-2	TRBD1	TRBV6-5	CASSRTGWGYTF	TGTGCCAGCAGTAGGACAGGGTGGGGCTACACCTTC
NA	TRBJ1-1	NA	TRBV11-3	CASSLDRWGTEAFF	TGTGCCAGCAGCCTTGACAGGTGGGGCACTGAAGCTTTCTTT
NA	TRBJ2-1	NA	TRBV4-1	CASSQFLGSYNEQFF	TGCGCCAGCAGCCAATTCCTAGGCTCCTACAATGAGCAGTTCTTC
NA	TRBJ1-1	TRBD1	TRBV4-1	CASSPTTWTGPLVDTEAFF	TGCGCCAGCAGCCCCACCACATGGACAGGCCCTTTGGTGGACACTGAAGCTTTCTTT
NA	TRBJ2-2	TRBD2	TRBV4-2	CASSHRTSGRGTGELFF	TGTGCCAGCAGCCACCGGACTAGCGGGAGGGGTACCGGGGAGCTGTTTTTT